A single sample is the source of the 20 T cell receptor beta chains below, sequenced in a study of blood T cell repertoires in COVID-19. Libraries were prepared by immunoSEQ multiplex PCR; TCRdb keeps only in-frame clonotypes and omits some of them. The table shows about 310,000 clones, with 85% to 90% occurring only once. Sequencing used PBMCs or T cells enriched from blood (not recorded which). The receptors here all came from a woman younger than 30 with acute COVID-19.

This clone was detected only once. The chain uses TRBV12-3 or TRBV12-4 and TRBJ2-1; TRBD1 is a possible D gene (6 bases). V was shortened by 8 bases and J by 7 bases, with 15 bases between the two germline ends. This CDR3 region has 13 residues. CDR3 bases: TGTGCCAGCGGCCGCACAGGGCTTAATGAGCAGTTCTTC. Translated, it gives CASGRTGLNEQFF.

V is TRBV18 and J is TRBJ1-1; D unclear. This CDR3 comprises 13 residues. The V gene's germline CDR1 is KGHSH and CDR2 LQKENI. Trimming stripped 3 bases from V and 7 bases from J, with 12 bases between. In DNA, the CDR3 is TGTGCCAGCTCACCGAGCGGAAACCTTGAAGCTTTCTTT. It specifies CASSPSGNLEAFF.

In its sample, this clone was seen once. The chain uses TRBV6-5 and TRBJ1-2, with unresolved D. Trimming shortened V by 5 bases and J by 8 bases, and 15 bases separated the two germline ends. Germline V lookup: CDR1 MNHEY, CDR2 SVGAGI. This CDR3 region has 13 residues. CDR3 nucleotide sequence: TGTGCCAGCAGTCACGGGAGGGAGGACGGCTACACCTTC. It encodes CASSHGREDGYTF.

The V call is TRBV19, the J call TRBJ1-5; TRBD1 agrees at 9 bases. Germline loops: CDR1 LNHDA, CDR2 SQIVND (reference sequence). Unmatched junction bases numbered 12, after V lost 6 bases and J lost 3 bases. This CDR3 comprises 17 residues. CDR3 protein: CASRGTGQGNINQPQHF. In DNA, the CDR3 is TGTGCCAGTAGGGGAACGGGACAGGGAAACATCAATCAGCCCCAGCATTTT. Variable domain in full (rest from reference TRBV19 and TRBJ1-5): DGGITQSPKYLFRKEGQNVTLSCEQNLNHDAMYWYRQDPGQGLRLIYYSQIVNDFQKGDIAEGYSVSREKKESFPLTVTSAQKNPTAFYLCASRGTGQGNINQPQHFGDGTRLSIL.

V is TRBV19 and J is TRBJ1-2; D unclear. Germline CDR1 LNHDA, CDR2 SQIVND (reference sequence). This CDR3 spans 14 amino acids. The germline V and J ends were trimmed by 0 bases and 4 bases, with 9 bases remaining between them. The CDR3 here is CASSIDHGVYGYTF. CDR3 DNA sequence: TGTGCCAGTAGTATAGATCATGGAGTCTATGGCTACACCTTC.

The J gene is TRBJ2-2, the V gene TRBV19; 11 nucleotides match TRBD1. The CDR3 spans 15 residues. The V gene end was trimmed by 4 bases and the J gene end by 5 bases; junction bases not matched to a gene: 3. CDR1 is LNHDA and CDR2 is SQIVND in the germline V gene (reference sequence). The CDR3 is CASSTGQGATGELFF. The DNA of the CDR3 is TGTGCCAGTAGTACCGGACAGGGGGCGACCGGGGAGCTGTTTTTT.

This clone was observed once. The rearrangement uses TRBV14 and TRBJ2-3; D perhaps matches TRBD1 (5 bases). The CDR3 contains 12 residues. V lost 1 base, J lost 9 bases, and 8 bases lay in between. Germline V gives CDR1 SGHDN, CDR2 FVKESK. CDR3 sequence (DNA): TGTGCCAGCAGCCAAGTTCAGGGAACGCAGTATTTT. This translates into CASSQVQGTQYF.

As DNA, the CDR3 is TGTGCCAGCAGTTCCTTTGGGTTGGGCGGGTCACCCCTCCACTTT. It encodes CASSSFGLGGSPLHF. V and J are TRBV28 and TRBJ1-6, with no clear D. Deletions cut 4 bases from V and 10 bases from J, with 17 bases between. This CDR3 region has 15 residues. Germline CDR1 and CDR2: MDHEN and SYDVKM.

The J gene is TRBJ2-2, the V gene TRBV30; 9 positions agree with TRBD2. Germline V CDR1 and CDR2: GTSNPN, SVGIG (reference sequence). The trim removed 8 bases at V and 7 bases at J, leaving 11 bases unmatched. The CDR3 runs to 14 residues. In DNA form, the CDR3 reads TGTGCCGGATTAGCGGGAGCGGTCGGCGGGGAGCTGTTTTTT. This gives the protein CAGLAGAVGGELFF.

This clone has just a few counts. J is TRBJ1-5 and V is TRBV18, with D possibly being TRBD1 (6 bases). With 2 bases removed from V and 7 bases from J, the gap between germline ends came to 12 bases. The CDR3 runs to 14 residues. Germline V gives CDR1 KGHSH, CDR2 LQKENI. The DNA for the CDR3 is TGTGCCAGCTCACCAGATCTCCAGGGGCAGCCCCAGCATTTT. It translates to CASSPDLQGQPQHF. Full variable domain (missing parts from reference TRBV18 and TRBJ1-5): NAGVMQNPRHLVRRRGQEARLRCSPMKGHSHVYWYRQLPEEGLKFMVYLQKENIIDESGMPKERFSAEFPKEGPSILRIQQVVRGDSAAYFCASSPDLQGQPQHFGDGTRLSIL.

The gene calls are TRBV28 and TRBJ2-7; D is unresolved. CDR1 is MDHEN and CDR2 is SYDVKM in the germline V gene. V dropped 2 bases and J dropped 1 base, with 12 bases sitting between them. The CDR3 sequence is 15 residues long. The CDR3 nucleotides are TGTGCCAGCAGTTTAAGGCGGAGAGGATCCTACGAGCAGTACTTC. Translation: CASSLRRRGSYEQYF.

The rearrangement links TRBV20-1 to TRBJ2-5; maybe TRBD2 (5 bases). Germline CDR1 is DFQATT and CDR2 is SNEGSKA (reference sequence). CDR3 size: 11 residues. The V and J ends lost 6 bases and 4 bases respectively, with 9 bases between them. In DNA, the CDR3 is TGCAGTGCCACTCGGGGAGAGACCCAGTACTTC. It codes for CSATRGETQYF.

The V and J genes are TRBV19 and TRBJ1-1, with TRBD1 matching 7 bases. J lost 6 bases, V lost 5 bases, and 12 bases had no gene match. Germline-derived CDR1 and CDR2 are LNHDA and SQIVND (reference sequence). The CDR3 sequence is 15 residues long. This CDR3 is CASSPEDRPRAEAFF. In nucleotides, the CDR3 is TGTGCCAGTAGTCCTGAGGACAGGCCGAGGGCTGAAGCTTTCTTT.

This rearrangement joins TRBV27 to TRBJ2-4; D perhaps matches TRBD2 (6 bases). The germline V gene has CDR1 MNHEY and CDR2 SMNVEV (reference sequence). There are 13 residues in the CDR3. Between the trimmed V and J ends, which lost 3 bases and 7 bases, there was a span of 10 bases. CDR3 region: CASSLGGWNIQYF. DNA for the CDR3: TGTGCCAGCAGTTTGGGGGGTTGGAACATTCAGTACTTC.

V usage is TRBV9 and J usage is TRBJ2-3; TRBD2 matches 8 bases. The CDR3 consists of 14 residues. CDR1 and CDR2 from the germline V gene are SGDLS and YYNGEE. Germline trimming cut 3 bases from V and 1 base from J; bases unmatched to any gene: 1. CDR3 region: CASSDSGGTDTQYF. The CDR3 DNA follows: TGTGCCAGCAGCGATAGCGGGGGCACAGATACGCAGTATTTT.

The chain carries TRBV25-1 and TRBJ1-1, with 7 nucleotides matching TRBD1. The germline V gene encodes CDR1 MGHDK and CDR2 SYGVNS. The trim removed 6 bases at V and 8 bases at J, leaving 12 bases unmatched. CDR3 length: 14 amino acids. The CDR3 loop reads CASRRSSDRREAFF. The CDR3 DNA sequence: TGTGCCAGCAGGAGATCCTCGGACAGGCGCGAAGCTTTCTTT.

CDR3 nucleotide sequence: TGCAGTGCTAGAGTAGATGGCTACACCTTC. It is translated as CSARVDGYTF. The chain couples TRBV20-1 to TRBJ1-2; D is unresolved. Germline loops: CDR1 DFQATT, CDR2 SNEGSKA (reference sequence). Deletions cut 1 base from V and 6 bases from J, with 3 bases between. There are 10 residues in the CDR3.

CDR3 DNA sequence: TGCGCCAGCAGCTCCCCGGGACAGGGAAGAGAGACCCAGTACTTC. It is translated as CASSSPGQGRETQYF. This chain connects TRBV5-1 to TRBJ2-5; 9 nucleotides align to TRBD1. This CDR3 comprises 15 residues. Germline lookup yields CDR1 SGHRS and CDR2 YFSETQ. Trimming at V came to 3 bases and at J to 4 bases, leaving 7 bases not matched to a gene.

The genes are TRBV5-1 and TRBJ2-3; TRBD2 matches at 9 bases. This CDR3 contains 19 residues. The germline V gene has CDR1 SGHRS and CDR2 YFSETQ. J lost 1 base, V lost 6 bases, and 18 bases had no gene match. CDR3 loop: CASKAHKPLAGEGTDTQYF. CDR3 nucleotides: TGCGCCAGCAAAGCTCATAAACCATTAGCGGGAGAGGGCACAGATACGCAGTATTTT.

The chain's CDR3 is CASSLTTFSYNEQFF. CDR3 DNA: TGTGCCAGCAGTTTAACCACTTTCTCCTACAATGAGCAGTTCTTC. The chain uses TRBV28 and TRBJ2-1, with D hard to call. Germline CDR1 reads MDHEN; CDR2 reads SYDVKM. This CDR3 is built from 15 residues. Trimming left V 2 bases short and J 0 bases short, with 8 bases between.